This entry lists 5 T cell receptor beta chains sequenced from one sample in a study of response to subunit inactivated influenza vaccine. TCRdb reanalysed the RT-PCR reads using MiXCR and keeps one entry per CDR3 protein. The sample includes about 620,000 distinct CDR3 sequences, approximately 12% of them seen just once. Source: PBMCs from blood, taken on the day of vaccination. All receptors derive from a man aged 50-60 years who received an inactivated influenza vaccine.

The J gene is TRBJ2-5, the V gene TRBV7-9; D is ambiguous. Per germline, CDR1 SEHNR and CDR2 FQNEAQ (reference sequence). The germline V and J ends were trimmed by 2 bases and 6 bases, with 16 bases remaining between them. The CDR3 runs 15 residues. DNA for the CDR3: TGTGCCAGCAGCTTAACTGGACCCATCAGGAAGACCCAGTACTTC. It encodes CASSLTGPIRKTQYF. Supplemented by reference TRBV7-9 and TRBJ2-5, the full variable domain reads DTGVSQNPRHKITKRGQNVTFRCDPISEHNRLYWYRQTLGQGPEFLTYFQNEAQLEKSRLLSDRFSAERPKGSFSTLEIQRTEQGDSAMYLCASSLTGPIRKTQYFGPGTRLLVL.

The rearrangement links TRBV7-9 to TRBJ2-1, with unresolved D. CDR3 size: 13 residues. V lost 6 bases and J lost 0, with 6 bases in between. Germline V gene sequence: CDR1 SEHNR, CDR2 FQNEAQ (reference sequence). DNA for the CDR3: TGTGCCAGCAGGAGCTCCTCCTACAATGAGCAGTTCTTC. Amino acids: CASRSSSYNEQFF. The entire variable domain, with the rest obtained from reference TRBV7-9 and TRBJ2-1, is as follows: DTGVSQNPRHKITKRGQNVTFRCDPISEHNRLYWYRQTLGQGPEFLTYFQNEAQLEKSRLLSDRFSAERPKGSFSTLEIQRTEQGDSAMYLCASRSSSYNEQFFGPGTRLTVL.

This clonotype appeared a few times. The rearrangement joins TRBV4-1 to TRBJ2-1, with 13 bases lining up with TRBD2. This CDR3 is built from 16 residues. With V trimmed by 4 bases and J by 5 bases, 5 bases remained unmatched. Germline V lookup: CDR1 MGHRA, CDR2 YSYEKL. This CDR3 is CASSLRLAGGNNEQFF. The CDR3 nucleotides read TGCGCCAGCAGCCTCCGACTAGCGGGGGGAAACAATGAGCAGTTCTTC.

V and J are TRBV6-6 and TRBJ2-1, with D possibly matching TRBD2 (6 bases). The CDR3 runs 13 residues. Germline V CDR1 and CDR2: MNHNY, SVGAGI (reference sequence). The V end was cut by 6 bases, the J end by 7 bases, with 13 bases between. The CDR3 bases are TGTGCCAGCAGGGGGGGAGTTCAGAATGAGCAGTTCTTC. This gives the protein CASRGGVQNEQFF.

This clonotype has just a few counts. The J gene is TRBJ2-6, the V gene TRBV5-1; D uncertain. CDR1 is SGHRS and CDR2 is YFSETQ in the germline V gene. Deletions cut 0 bases from V and 0 bases from J, with 10 bases between. The CDR3 is made up of 17 amino acids. In nucleotides, the CDR3 is TGCGCCAGCAGCTTGGCCACACAAAGCTCTGGGGCCAACGTCCTGACTTTC. Translation: CASSLATQSSGANVLTF.